This TCR beta chain was sequenced for a study of CD8 T cells in Susac syndrome. Findings and limits, study-wide: In its TCR sequencing and HLA analysis, the study acknowledged that the number of individuals was relatively small.

RNA amounts of roughly 0.45 to 1 ug underwent reverse transcription with random hexamers. From the immunoSEQ multiplex PCR reads, TCRdb called clonotypes with MiXCR, one entry per CDR3 protein. The sample shows some 200,000 distinct CDR3 sequences, 95% of them seen only once. Deletions cut 6 bases from V and 6 bases from J, with 15 bases between. This CDR3 is 14 amino acids long. Details on this clonotype: Its antigen is unidentified.

The sample was CD4+ T cells from PBMCs. The V call is TRBV12-3 or TRBV12-4, the J call TRBJ2-1; possibly TRBD1 for D (6 bases). The TCR originated in a human donor with multiple sclerosis. CDR3 sequence (DNA): TGTGCCAGCAGGCCCAGGGGTCCCAGCAATGAGCAGTTCTTC. Translation gives CASRPRGPSNEQFF.